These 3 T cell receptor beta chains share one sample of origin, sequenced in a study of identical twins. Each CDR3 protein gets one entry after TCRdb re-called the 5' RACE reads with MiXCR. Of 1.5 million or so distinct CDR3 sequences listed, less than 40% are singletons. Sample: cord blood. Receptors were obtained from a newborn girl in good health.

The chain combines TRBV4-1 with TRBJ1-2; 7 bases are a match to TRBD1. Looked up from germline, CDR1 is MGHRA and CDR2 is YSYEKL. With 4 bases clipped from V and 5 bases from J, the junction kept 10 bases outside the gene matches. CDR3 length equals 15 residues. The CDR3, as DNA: TGCGCCAGCAGCCGAGAAGGCAGGGGGGGATATGGCTACACCTTC. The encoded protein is CASSREGRGGYGYTF.

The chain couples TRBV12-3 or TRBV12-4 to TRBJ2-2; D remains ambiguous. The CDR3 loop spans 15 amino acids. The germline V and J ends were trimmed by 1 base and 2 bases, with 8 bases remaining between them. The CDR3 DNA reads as TGTGCCAGCAGTTTAGGGTCAGTTAACACCGGGGAGCTGTTTTTT. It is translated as CASSLGSVNTGELFF.

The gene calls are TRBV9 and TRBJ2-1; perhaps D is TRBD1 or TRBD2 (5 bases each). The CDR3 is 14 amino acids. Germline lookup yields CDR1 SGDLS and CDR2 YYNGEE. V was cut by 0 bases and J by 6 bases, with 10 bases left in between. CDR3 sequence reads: CASSVGGPANEQFF. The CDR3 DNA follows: TGTGCCAGCAGCGTAGGGGGACCGGCCAATGAGCAGTTCTTC.